This T cell receptor (beta chain) is from a study of breast tumors, draining lymph nodes, adjacent tissues. Study results and caveats: Tumor repertoires ranked between lymph nodes and nontumor tissue in diversity, with V and J gene preferences. Most tumor T cells seemingly derive from lymph node, then expand in tumor. The lymph node origin of tumor T cells was framed as consistent with a hypothesis, not demonstrated. Luminal-like breast cancer showed significantly higher tumor–nontumor repertoire similarity than basal-like.

Samples came from axillary lymph nodes draining the breast cancer. This clonotype was observed at least ten times. The antigen remains unidentified. J gave up 8 bases and V 8 bases, and 8 bases lay outside the gene matches. Germline V gives CDR1 SGHTA, CDR2 FQGNSA. The CDR3 is made up of 13 amino acids. TCRdb ran MiXCR on the multiplex PCR reads and lists one entry per CDR3 protein. The sample yields around 300,000 distinct CDR3 sequences, about 33% seen once. The sample taken for sequencing was axillary lymph node tissue. The TCR sequence derives from a female donor with breast cancer. Some clones in this sample may be carry-over from other donors' samples. The gene calls are TRBV7-2 and TRBJ2-4; 8 bases map to TRBD1. In DNA, the CDR3 is TGTGCCAGCGGGAAGGACAGGGTGGACATTCAGTACTTC. This gives the protein CASGKDRVDIQYF. Variable domain in full (rest from reference TRBV7-2 and TRBJ2-4): GAGVSQSPSNKVTEKGKDVELRCDPISGHTALYWYRQSLGQGLEFLIYFQGNSAPDKSGLPSDRFSAERTGGSVSTLTIQRTQQEDSAVYLCASGKDRVDIQYFGAGTRLSVL.